The 10 T cell receptor beta chains listed next were all sequenced from one sample in a study of graft-versus-host responses after intestinal transplantation. Assay: immunoSEQ multiplex PCR; the TCRdb copy retains only in-frame clones and omits some. The table has 55,000 to 85,000 clones, 89% seen once. Their recognized antigens are unknown. The source was unstimulated CD8+ T cells sorted from spleen or lymph node cells, collected before intestinal transplant. The source of these receptors is a human donor who received an intestinal transplant.

V usage is TRBV28 and J usage is TRBJ2-1; 11 bases are a match to TRBD2. Looked up from germline, CDR1 is MDHEN and CDR2 is SYDVKM. V shed 2 bases and J 5 bases; nucleotides not matched to a gene: 5. The length of the CDR3 is 16 residues. The CDR3 DNA reads as TGTGCCAGCAGTTTACCCCGACTAGCGGGGAACAATGAGCAGTTCTTC. It encodes CASSLPRLAGNNEQFF.

The J gene is TRBJ2-7, the V gene TRBV13; 7 bases map to TRBD2. Germline V gives CDR1 PRHDT, CDR2 FYEKMQ (reference sequence). The length of the CDR3 is 12 residues. Germline trimming cut 6 bases from V and 4 bases from J; bases unmatched to any gene: 3. The CDR3 DNA follows: TGTGCCAGCAGTTCCGGGGGGTACGAGCAGTACTTC. As protein: CASSSGGYEQYF.

The J gene is TRBJ1-1, the V gene TRBV19; D might be TRBD1 (5 bases). Between the trimmed V and J ends, which lost 5 bases and 2 bases, there was a span of 9 bases. The V gene's germline CDR1 is LNHDA and CDR2 SQIVND (reference sequence). The CDR3 runs to 13 residues. CDR3 residues: CASSPGVNTEAFF. CDR3 sequence (DNA): TGTGCCAGTAGTCCGGGGGTAAACACTGAAGCTTTCTTT.

The chain joins TRBV4-2 to TRBJ2-1, with D maybe TRBD2 (6 bases). From germline, CDR1 is LGHNA and CDR2 YNFKEQ. V was shortened by 0 bases and J by 0 bases, with 12 bases between the two germline ends. The CDR3 runs 17 residues. The CDR3 region is CASSQDKYGSSYNEQFF. The CDR3 DNA is TGTGCCAGCAGCCAAGATAAGTACGGGAGCTCCTACAATGAGCAGTTCTTC.

The V and J genes are TRBV7-6 and TRBJ2-5, with 8 bases matching TRBD1. Losses at the gene ends were 1 base for V and 4 bases for J; bases not matched to a gene: 14. CDR3 size: 18 residues. From germline, CDR1 is SGHVS and CDR2 FNYEAQ. DNA of the CDR3: TGTGCCAGCAGCTTAGGCTTTATAGGACAGGGCCAGGGAGAGACCCAGTACTTC. This codes for CASSLGFIGQGQGETQYF.

The chain recombines TRBV9 with TRBJ2-1; TRBD1 matches 7 bases. Germline V gene sequence: CDR1 SGDLS, CDR2 YYNGEE. J was trimmed by 6 bases and V by 4 bases; bases with no gene match: 1. The CDR3 runs to 12 residues. The chain's CDR3 is CASSSGGNEQFF. CDR3 sequence (DNA): TGTGCCAGCAGCTCAGGGGGCAATGAGCAGTTCTTC.

The CDR3: CASSPGIPAYEQYF. The CDR3 nucleotides are TGTGCCAGCAGTCCCGGGATTCCGGCCTACGAGCAGTACTTC. V gene TRBV6-1 combines with J gene TRBJ2-7, with a tentative D call TRBD2 (5 bases). The length of the CDR3 is 14 residues. Looked up from germline, CDR1 is MNHNS and CDR2 is SASEGT. The V end was cut by 5 bases, the J end by 2 bases, with 13 bases between.

The chain employs TRBV7-8 and TRBJ2-1, with D hard to call. Germline CDR1 reads SGHVS; CDR2 reads FQNEAQ. The CDR3 has 12 amino acids. The V end lost 7 bases, the J end lost 6 bases, and 10 bases lay between the germline ends. CDR3 DNA: TGTGCCAGCACCCACCCCGGCAATGAGCAGTTCTTC. It specifies CASTHPGNEQFF.

With regard to this clone: Germline is not matched at one junction end, which may reflect a read error. The genes are TRBV4-2 and TRBJ2-7, with a possible D match to TRBD2 (6 bases). Germline V gene data show CDR1 as LGHNA and CDR2 as YNFKEQ. The CDR3 extends over 15 amino acids. As DNA, the CDR3 is TGTGCCGGCAGCCAAGATGGGGACTCCTCCTACGAGCAGTACTTC. It translates to CAGSQDGDSSYEQYF.

In this sample, this clone turned up a few times. V usage is TRBV27 and J usage is TRBJ2-7, with 13 bases matching TRBD2. The germline gives CDR1 MNHEY, CDR2 SMNVEV (reference sequence). CDR3 length: 15 amino acids. V shed 5 bases and J 3 bases; nucleotides not matched to a gene: 4. The CDR3 bases are TGTGCCAGCAGTAGGGGACTAGCGGGAAACTACGAGCAGTACTTC. Protein: CASSRGLAGNYEQYF.